This T cell receptor beta chain was recorded in a study of T cells in localized non-small cell lung cancer. Overall study results and limits: Measurement of T cell clonality placed uninvolved adjacent lung highest, above the level in tumor. Higher T cell density in the blood was associated with longer overall survival, whereas higher adjacent-lung clonality associated with shorter survival. Heterogeneity stays possible, as sequencing covered only one tumor region. Of the top 100 tumor clones, median roughly 53 were in adjacent lung, approximately 28 among its top 100.

Measured with immunoSEQ multiplex PCR; TCRdb has only the in-frame clones, and not every one. Among 90,000 to 95,000 clones listed, about 87% were seen once. Regarding this clone: Its antigen is undetermined.

Germline V CDR1 and CDR2: SNHLY, FYNNEI. The CDR3 has 18 residues. V was pared by 7 bases and J by 4 bases, with 27 bases between. Specimen: peripheral blood, collected before any cancer treatment. The chain combines TRBV2 with TRBJ2-3, with a possible D match to TRBD1 (6 bases). The TCR sequence derives from a man aged 35 to 69 with stage I squamous cell lung carcinoma. The CDR3 DNA follows: TGTGCCAGCAATACTCTTGCAGGGGCCCCTAAGAGCGCAGATACGCAGTATTTT. Translating gives CASNTLAGAPKSADTQYF. Full variable domain (missing parts from reference TRBV2 and TRBJ2-3): EPEVTQTPSHQVTQMGQEVILRCVPISNHLYFYWYRQILGQKVEFLVSFYNNEISEKSEIFDDQFSVERPDGSNFTLKIRSTKLEDSAMYFCASNTLAGAPKSADTQYFGPGTRLTVL.